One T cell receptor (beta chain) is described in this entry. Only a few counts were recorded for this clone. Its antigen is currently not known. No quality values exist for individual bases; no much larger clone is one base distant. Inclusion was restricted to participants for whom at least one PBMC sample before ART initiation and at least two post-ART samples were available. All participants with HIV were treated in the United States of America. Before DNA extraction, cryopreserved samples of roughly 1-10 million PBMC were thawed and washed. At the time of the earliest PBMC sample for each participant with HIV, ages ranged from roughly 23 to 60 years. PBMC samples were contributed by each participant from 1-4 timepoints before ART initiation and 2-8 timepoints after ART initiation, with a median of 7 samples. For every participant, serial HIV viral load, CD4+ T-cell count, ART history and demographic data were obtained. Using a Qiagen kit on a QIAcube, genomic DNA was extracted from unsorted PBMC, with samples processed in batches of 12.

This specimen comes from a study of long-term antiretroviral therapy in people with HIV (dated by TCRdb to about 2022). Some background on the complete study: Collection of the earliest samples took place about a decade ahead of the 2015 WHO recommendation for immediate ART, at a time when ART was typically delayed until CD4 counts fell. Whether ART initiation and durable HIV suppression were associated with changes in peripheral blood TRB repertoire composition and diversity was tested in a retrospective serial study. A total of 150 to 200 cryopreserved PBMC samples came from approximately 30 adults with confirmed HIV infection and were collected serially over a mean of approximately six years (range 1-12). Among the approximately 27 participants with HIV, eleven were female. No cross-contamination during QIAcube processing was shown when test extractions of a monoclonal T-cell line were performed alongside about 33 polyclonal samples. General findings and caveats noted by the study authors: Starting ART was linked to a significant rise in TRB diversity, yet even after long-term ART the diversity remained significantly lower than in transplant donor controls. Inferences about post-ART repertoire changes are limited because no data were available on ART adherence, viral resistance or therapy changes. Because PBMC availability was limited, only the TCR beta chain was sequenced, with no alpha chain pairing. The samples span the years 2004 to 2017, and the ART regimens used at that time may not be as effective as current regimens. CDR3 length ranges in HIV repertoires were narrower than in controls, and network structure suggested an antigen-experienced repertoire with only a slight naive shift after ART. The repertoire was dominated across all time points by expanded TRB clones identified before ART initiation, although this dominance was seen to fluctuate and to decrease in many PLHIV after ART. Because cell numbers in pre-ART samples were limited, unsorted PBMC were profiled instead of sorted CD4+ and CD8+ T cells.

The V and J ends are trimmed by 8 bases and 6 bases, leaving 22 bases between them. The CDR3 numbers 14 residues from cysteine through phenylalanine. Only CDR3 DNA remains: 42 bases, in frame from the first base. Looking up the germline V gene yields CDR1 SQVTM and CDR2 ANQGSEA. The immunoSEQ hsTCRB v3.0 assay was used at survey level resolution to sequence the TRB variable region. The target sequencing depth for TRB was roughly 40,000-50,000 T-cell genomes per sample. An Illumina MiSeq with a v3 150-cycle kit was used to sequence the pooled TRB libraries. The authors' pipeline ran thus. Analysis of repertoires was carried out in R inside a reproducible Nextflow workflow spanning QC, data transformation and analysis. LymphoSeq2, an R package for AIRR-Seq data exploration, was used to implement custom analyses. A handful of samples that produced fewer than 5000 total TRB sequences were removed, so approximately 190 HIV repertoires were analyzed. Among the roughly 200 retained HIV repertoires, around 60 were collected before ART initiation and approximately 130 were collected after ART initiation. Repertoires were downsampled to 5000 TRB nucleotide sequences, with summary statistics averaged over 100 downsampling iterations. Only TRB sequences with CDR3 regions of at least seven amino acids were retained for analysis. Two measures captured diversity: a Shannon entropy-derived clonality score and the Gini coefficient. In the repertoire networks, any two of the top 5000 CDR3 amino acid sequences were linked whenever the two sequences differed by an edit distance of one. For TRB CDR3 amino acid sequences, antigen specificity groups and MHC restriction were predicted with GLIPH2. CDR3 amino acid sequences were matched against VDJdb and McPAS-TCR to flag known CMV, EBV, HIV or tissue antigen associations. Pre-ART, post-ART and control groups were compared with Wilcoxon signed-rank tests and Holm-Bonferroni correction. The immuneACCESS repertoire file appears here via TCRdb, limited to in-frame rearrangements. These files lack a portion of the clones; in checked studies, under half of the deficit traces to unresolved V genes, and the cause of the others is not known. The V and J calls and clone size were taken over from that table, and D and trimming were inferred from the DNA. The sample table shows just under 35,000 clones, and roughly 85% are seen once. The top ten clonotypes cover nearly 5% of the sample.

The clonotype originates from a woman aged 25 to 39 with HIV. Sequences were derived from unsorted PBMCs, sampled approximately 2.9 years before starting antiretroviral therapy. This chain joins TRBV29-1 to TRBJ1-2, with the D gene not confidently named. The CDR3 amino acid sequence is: CSTIGEGSGDGYTF. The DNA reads TGCAGCACCATAGGCGAGGGAAGTGGGGATGGCTACACCTTC.